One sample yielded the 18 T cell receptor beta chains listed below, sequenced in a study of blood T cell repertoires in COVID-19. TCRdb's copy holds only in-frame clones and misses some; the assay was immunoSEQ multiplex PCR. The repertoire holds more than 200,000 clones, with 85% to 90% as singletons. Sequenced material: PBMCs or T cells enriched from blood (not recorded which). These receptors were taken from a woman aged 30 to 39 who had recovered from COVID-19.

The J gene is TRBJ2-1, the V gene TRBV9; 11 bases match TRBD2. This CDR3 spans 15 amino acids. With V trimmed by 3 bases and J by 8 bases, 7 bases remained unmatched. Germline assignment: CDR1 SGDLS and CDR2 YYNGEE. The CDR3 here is CASSGTSGRRHEQFF. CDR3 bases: TGTGCCAGCAGCGGAACTAGCGGGAGAAGACATGAGCAGTTCTTC.

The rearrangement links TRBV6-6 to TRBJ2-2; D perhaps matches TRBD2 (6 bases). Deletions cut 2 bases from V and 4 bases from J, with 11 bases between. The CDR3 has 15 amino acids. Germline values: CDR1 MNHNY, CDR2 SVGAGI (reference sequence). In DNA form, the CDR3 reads TGTGCCAGCAGTTACGGGGGGTCGGGCACCGGGGAGCTGTTTTTT. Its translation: CASSYGGSGTGELFF.

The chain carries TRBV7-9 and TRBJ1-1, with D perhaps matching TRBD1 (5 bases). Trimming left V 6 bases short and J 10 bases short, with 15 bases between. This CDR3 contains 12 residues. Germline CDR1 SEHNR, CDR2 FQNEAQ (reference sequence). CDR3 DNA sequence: TGTGCCAGCAGTTTCGACAGCAGTCGAGCTTTCTTT. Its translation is CASSFDSSRAFF.

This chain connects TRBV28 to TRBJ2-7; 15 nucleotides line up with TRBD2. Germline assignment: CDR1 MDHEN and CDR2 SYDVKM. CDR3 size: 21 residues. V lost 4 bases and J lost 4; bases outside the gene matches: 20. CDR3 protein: CASSSPVVGLAGGRLIYEQYF. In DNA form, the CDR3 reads TGTGCCAGCAGTTCACCTGTTGTGGGACTAGCGGGAGGTAGGCTAATTTACGAGCAGTACTTC.

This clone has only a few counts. The CDR3 DNA reads TGTGCCAGCAGCACCGGACAGCCCTACGAGCAGTACTTC. The encoded protein is CASSTGQPYEQYF. This chain links TRBV5-4 with TRBJ2-7; perhaps TRBD1 as D (6 bases). From germline, CDR1 is SGHNT and CDR2 YYREEE (reference sequence). V lost 4 bases and J 2 bases, leaving 10 bases between the germline ends. This CDR3 is 13 amino acids long.

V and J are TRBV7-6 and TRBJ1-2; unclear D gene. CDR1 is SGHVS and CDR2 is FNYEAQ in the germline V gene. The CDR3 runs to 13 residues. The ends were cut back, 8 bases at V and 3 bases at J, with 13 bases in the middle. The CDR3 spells CASSPSGYYGYTF. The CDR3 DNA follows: TGTGCCAGCTCTCCCAGCGGGTACTATGGCTACACCTTC.

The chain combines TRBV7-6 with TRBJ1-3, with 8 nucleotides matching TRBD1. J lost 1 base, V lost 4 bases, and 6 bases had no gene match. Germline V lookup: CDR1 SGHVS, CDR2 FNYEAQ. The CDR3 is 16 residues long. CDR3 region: CASSSRTGQSGNTIYF. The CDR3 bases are TGTGCCAGCAGCTCCCGGACAGGGCAGTCTGGAAACACCATATATTTT. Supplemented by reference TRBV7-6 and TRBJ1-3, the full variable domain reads GAGVSQSPRYKVTKRGQDVALRCDPISGHVSLYWYRQALGQGPEFLTYFNYEAQQDKSGLPNDRFSAERPEGSISTLTIQRTEQRDSAMYRCASSSRTGQSGNTIYFGEGSWLTVV.

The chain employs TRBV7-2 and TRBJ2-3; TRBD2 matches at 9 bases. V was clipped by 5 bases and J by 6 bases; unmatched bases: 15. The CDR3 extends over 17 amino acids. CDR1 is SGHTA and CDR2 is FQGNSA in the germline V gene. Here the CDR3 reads CASSPRGASGIRDTQYF. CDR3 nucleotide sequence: TGTGCCAGCAGCCCTAGAGGGGCTAGCGGGATAAGGGATACGCAGTATTTT.

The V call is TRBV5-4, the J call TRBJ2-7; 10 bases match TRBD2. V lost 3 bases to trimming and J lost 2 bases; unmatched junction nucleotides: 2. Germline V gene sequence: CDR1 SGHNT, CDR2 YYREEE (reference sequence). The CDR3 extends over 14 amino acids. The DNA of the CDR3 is TGTGCCAGCAGCTCCACTAGCGGGACCTACGAGCAGTACTTC. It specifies CASSSTSGTYEQYF.

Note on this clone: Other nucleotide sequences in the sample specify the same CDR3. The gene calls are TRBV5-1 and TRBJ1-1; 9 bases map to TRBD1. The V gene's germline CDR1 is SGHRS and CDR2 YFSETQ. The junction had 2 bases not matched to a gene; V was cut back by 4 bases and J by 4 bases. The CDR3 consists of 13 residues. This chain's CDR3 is CASSPGQGTEAFF. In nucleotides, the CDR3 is TGCGCCAGCAGCCCGGGACAGGGCACTGAAGCTTTCTTT.

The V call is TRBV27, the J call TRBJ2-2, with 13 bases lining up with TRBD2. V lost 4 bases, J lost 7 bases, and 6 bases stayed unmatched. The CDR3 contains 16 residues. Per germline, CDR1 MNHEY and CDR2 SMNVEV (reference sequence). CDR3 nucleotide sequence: TGTGCCAGCAGTTCGGGACTAGCGGGGAGGCGCGGGGAGCTGTTTTTT. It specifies CASSSGLAGRRGELFF.

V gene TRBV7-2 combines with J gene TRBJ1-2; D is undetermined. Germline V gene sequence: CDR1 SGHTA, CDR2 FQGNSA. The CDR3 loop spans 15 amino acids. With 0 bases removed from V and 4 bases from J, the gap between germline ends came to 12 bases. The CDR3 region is CASSLAKGGTYGYTF. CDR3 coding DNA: TGTGCCAGCAGCTTAGCGAAGGGAGGTACCTATGGCTACACCTTC.

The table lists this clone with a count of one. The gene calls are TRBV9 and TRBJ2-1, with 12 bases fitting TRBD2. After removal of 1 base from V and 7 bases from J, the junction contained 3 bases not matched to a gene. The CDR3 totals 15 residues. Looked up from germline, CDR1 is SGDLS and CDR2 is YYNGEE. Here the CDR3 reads CASSVRTSGDNEQFF. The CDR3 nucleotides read TGTGCCAGCAGCGTAAGGACTAGCGGGGATAATGAGCAGTTCTTC.

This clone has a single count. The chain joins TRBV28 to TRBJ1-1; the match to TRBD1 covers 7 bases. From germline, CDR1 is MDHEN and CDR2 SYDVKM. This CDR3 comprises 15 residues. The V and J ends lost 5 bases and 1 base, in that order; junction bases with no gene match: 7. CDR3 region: CASSPFRDRNTEAFF. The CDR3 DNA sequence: TGTGCCAGCAGTCCCTTTCGGGACAGGAACACTGAAGCTTTCTTT.

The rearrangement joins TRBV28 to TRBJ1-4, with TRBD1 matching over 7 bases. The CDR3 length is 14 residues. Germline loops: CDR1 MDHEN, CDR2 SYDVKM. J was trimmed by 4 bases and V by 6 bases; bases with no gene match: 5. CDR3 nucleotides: TGTGCCAGCAGACGGGGACAGATTAATGAAAAACTGTTTTTT. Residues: CASRRGQINEKLFF. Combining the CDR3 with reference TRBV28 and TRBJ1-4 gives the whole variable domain DVKVTQSSRYLVKRTGEKVFLECVQDMDHENMFWYRQDPGLGLRLIYFSYDVKMKEKGDIPEGYSVSREKKERFSLILESASTNQTSMYLCASRRGQINEKLFFGSGTQLSVL.

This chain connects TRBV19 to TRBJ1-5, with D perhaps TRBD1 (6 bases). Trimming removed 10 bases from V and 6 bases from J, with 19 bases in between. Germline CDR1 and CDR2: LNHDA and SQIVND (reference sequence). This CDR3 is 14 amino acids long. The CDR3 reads CATKFRGDSQPQHF. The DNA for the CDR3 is TGTGCCACCAAATTCAGGGGAGACAGTCAGCCCCAGCATTTT.

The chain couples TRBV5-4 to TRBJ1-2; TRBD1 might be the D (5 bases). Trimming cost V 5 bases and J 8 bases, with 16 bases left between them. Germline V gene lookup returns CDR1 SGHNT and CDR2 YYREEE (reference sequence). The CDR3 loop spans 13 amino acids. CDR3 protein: CASRKGKGQGYTF. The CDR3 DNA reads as TGTGCCAGCAGAAAAGGGAAGGGGCAAGGCTACACCTTC.

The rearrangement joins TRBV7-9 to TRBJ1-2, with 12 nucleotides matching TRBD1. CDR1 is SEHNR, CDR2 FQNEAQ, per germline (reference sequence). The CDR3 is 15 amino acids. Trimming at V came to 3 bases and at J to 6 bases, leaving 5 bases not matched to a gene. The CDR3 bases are TGTGCCAGCAGCTTGGGGACAGGGGGCGCGGATGGCTACACCTTC. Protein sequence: CASSLGTGGADGYTF.